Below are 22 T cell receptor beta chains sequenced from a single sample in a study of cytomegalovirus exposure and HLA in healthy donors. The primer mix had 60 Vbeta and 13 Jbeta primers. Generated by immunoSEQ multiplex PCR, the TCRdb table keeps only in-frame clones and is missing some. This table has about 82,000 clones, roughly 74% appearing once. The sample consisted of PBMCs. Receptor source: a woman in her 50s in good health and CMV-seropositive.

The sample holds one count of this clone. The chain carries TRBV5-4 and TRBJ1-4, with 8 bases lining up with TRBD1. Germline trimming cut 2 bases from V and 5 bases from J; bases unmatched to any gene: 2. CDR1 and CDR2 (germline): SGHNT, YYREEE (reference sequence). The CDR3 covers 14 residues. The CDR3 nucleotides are TGTGCCAGCAGCTTCCGGGACAGGAATGAAAAACTGTTTTTT. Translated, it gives CASSFRDRNEKLFF.

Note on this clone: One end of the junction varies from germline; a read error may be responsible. CDR3 region: CPSSHTSGKTYEQYF. The DNA for the CDR3 is TGTCCCAGCAGCCATACTAGCGGGAAAACCTACGAGCAGTACTTC. The V call is TRBV7-9, the J call TRBJ2-7; TRBD2 matches 10 bases. Germline loops: CDR1 SEHNR, CDR2 FQNEAQ (reference sequence). The CDR3 contains 15 residues.

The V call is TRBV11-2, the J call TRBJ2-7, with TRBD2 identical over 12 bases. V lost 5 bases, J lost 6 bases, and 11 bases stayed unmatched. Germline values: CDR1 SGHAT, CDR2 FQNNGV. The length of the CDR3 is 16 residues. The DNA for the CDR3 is TGTGCCAGCAGCCCGCGGCTAGCGGGAGGGCCGGTCGAGCAGTACTTC. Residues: CASSPRLAGGPVEQYF. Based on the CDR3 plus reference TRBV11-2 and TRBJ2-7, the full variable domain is EAGVAQSPRYKIIEKRQSVAFWCNPISGHATLYWYQQILGQGPKLLIQFQNNGVVDDSQLPKDRFSAERLKGVDSTLKIQPAKLEDSAVYLCASSPRLAGGPVEQYFGPGTRLTVT.

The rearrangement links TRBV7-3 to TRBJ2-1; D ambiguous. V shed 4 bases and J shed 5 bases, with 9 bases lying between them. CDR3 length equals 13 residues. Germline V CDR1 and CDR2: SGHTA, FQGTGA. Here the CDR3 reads CASSSGVNNEQFF. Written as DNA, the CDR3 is TGTGCCAGCAGCTCCGGAGTGAACAATGAGCAGTTCTTC.

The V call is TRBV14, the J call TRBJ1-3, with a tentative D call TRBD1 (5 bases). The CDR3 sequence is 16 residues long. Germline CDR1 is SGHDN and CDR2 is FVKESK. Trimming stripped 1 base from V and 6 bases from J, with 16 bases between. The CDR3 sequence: CASSQAPRGSANTIYF. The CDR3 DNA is TGTGCCAGCAGCCAAGCCCCGCGGGGGTCGGCAAACACCATATATTTT.

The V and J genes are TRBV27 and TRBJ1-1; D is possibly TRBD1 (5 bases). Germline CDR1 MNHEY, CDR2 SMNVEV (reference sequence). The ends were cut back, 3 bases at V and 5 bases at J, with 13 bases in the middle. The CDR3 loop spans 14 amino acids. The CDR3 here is CASSFTGGGTEAFF. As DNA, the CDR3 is TGTGCCAGCAGTTTCACTGGGGGGGGGACTGAAGCTTTCTTT.

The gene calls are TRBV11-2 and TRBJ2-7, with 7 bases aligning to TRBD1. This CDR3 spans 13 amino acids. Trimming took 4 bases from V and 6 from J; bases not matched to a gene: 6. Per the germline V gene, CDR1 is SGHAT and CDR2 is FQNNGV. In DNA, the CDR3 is TGTGCCAGCAGCTCCTACAGGGGCTCCGAGCAGTACTTC. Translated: CASSSYRGSEQYF.

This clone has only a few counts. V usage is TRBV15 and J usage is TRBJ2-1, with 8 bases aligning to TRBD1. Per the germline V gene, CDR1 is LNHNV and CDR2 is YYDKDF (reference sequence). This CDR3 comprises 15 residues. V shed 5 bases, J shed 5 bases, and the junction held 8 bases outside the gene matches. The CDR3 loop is CATSLGQGVDNEQFF. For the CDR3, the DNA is TGTGCCACCAGCCTCGGACAGGGCGTAGACAATGAGCAGTTCTTC.

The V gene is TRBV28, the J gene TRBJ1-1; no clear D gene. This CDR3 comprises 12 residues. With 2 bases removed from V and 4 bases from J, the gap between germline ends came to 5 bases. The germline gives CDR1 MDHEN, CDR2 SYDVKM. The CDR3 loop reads CASSLVVTEAFF. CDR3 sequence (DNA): TGTGCCAGCAGTTTAGTAGTCACTGAAGCTTTCTTT.

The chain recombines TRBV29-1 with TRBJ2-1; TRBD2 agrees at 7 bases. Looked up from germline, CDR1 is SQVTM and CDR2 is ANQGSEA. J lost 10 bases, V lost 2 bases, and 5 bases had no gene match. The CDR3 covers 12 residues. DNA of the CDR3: TGCAGCGTTGAAAAGGTCGGGAGGGAGCAGTTCTTC. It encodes CSVEKVGREQFF.

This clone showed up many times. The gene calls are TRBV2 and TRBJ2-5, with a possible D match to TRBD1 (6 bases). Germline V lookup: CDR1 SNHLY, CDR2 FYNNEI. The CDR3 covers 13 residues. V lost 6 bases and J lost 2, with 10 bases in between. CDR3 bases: TGTGCCAGCAGCCTTGGACAGCAAGAGACCCAGTACTTC. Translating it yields CASSLGQQETQYF.

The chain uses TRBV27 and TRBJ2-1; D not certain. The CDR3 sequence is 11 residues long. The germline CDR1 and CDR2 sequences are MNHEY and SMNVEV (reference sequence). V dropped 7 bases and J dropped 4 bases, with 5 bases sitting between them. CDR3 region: CASTGYNEQFF. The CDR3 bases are TGTGCCAGCACAGGTTACAATGAGCAGTTCTTC.

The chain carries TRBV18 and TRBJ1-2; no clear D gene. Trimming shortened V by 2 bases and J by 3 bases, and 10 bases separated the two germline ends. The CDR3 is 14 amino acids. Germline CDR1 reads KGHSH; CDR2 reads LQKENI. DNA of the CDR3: TGTGCCAGCTCACCAGGGTATCGGGACTATGGCTACACCTTC. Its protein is CASSPGYRDYGYTF.

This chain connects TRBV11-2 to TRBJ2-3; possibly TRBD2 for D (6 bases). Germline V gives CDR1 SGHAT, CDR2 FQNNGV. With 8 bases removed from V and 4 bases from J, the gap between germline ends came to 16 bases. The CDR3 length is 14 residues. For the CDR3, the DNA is TGTGCCAGCTATGGGACTGAGTTGGCAGATACGCAGTATTTT. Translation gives CASYGTELADTQYF.

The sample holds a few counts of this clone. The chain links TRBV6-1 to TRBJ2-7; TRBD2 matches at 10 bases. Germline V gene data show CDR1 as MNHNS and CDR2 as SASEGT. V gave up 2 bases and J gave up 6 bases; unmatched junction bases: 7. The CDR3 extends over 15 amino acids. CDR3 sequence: CASSESQAGGVEQYF. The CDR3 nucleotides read TGTGCCAGCAGTGAAAGCCAAGCGGGAGGGGTCGAGCAGTACTTC.

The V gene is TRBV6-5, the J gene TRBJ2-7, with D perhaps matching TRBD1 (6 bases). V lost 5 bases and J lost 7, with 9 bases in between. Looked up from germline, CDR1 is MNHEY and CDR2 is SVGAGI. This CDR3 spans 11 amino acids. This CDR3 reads CASSRQGEQYF. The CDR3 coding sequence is TGTGCCAGCAGTCGCCAGGGGGAGCAGTACTTC.

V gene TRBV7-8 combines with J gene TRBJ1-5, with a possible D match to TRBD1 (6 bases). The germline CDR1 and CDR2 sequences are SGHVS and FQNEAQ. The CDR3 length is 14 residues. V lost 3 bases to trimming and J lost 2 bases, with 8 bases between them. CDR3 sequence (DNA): TGTGCCAGCAGCTTGGCAGGGGGCAATCAGCCCCAGCATTTT. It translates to CASSLAGGNQPQHF. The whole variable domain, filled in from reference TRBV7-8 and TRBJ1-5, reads GAGVSQSPRYKVAKRGQDVALRCDPISGHVSLFWYQQALGQGPEFLTYFQNEAQLDKSGLPSDRFFAERPEGSVSTLKIQRTQQEDSAVYLCASSLAGGNQPQHFGDGTRLSIL.

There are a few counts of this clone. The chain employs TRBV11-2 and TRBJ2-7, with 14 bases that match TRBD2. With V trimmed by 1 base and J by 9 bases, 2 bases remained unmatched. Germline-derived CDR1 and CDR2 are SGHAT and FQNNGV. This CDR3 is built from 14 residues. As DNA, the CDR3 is TGTGCCAGCAGCTTAGTTGGACTAGCGGGAGGGCAGTACTTC. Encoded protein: CASSLVGLAGGQYF.

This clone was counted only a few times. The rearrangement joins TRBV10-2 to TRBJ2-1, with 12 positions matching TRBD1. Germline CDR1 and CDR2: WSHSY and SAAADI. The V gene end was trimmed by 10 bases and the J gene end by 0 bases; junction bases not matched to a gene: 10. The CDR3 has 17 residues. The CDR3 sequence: CATEGQGASDSYNEQFF. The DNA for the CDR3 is TGCGCCACCGAGGGACAGGGGGCAAGCGACTCCTACAATGAGCAGTTCTTC.

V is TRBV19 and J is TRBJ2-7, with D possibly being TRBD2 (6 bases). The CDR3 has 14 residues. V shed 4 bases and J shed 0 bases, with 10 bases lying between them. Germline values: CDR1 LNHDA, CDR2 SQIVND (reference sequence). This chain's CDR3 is CASSRASDSYEQYF. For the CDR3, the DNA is TGTGCCAGTAGTAGGGCTAGCGACTCCTACGAGCAGTACTTC. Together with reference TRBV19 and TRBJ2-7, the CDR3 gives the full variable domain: DGGITQSPKYLFRKEGQNVTLSCEQNLNHDAMYWYRQDPGQGLRLIYYSQIVNDFQKGDIAEGYSVSREKKESFPLTVTSAQKNPTAFYLCASSRASDSYEQYFGPGTRLTVT.

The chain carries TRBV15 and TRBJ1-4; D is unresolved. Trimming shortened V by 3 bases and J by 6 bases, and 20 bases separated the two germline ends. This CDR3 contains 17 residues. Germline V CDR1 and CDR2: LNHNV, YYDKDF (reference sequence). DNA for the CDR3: TGTGCCACCAGCAGTGGAGGGCGGGCTAATCTCGATGAAAAACTGTTTTTT. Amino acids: CATSSGGRANLDEKLFF.

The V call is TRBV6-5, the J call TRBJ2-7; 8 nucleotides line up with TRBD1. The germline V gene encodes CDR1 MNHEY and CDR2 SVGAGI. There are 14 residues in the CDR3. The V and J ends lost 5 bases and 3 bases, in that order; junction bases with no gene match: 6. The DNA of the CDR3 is TGTGCCAGCAGTAGGACAGGGACCGTCTACGAGCAGTACTTC. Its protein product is CASSRTGTVYEQYF.